Presented here are 30 T cell receptor beta chains from one specimen sequenced in a study of cytomegalovirus exposure and HLA in healthy donors. A multiplex PCR was run with 60 Vbeta primers and 13 Jbeta primers. Profiling relied on immunoSEQ multiplex PCR, and the TCRdb table lists in-frame clones only, not all of them. The table shows some 63,000 clones, with around 83% occurring only once. Sequencing input: PBMCs. Source of these receptors: a human donor in good health.

The rearrangement links TRBV6-5 to TRBJ2-1, with 10 bases aligning to TRBD2. This CDR3 is 15 amino acids long. V shed 6 bases, J shed 6 bases, and the junction held 8 bases outside the gene matches. Germline values: CDR1 MNHEY, CDR2 SVGAGI. In DNA form, the CDR3 reads TGTGCCAGCAGCCCCGGGACTAGCGTGCCCAATGAGCAGTTCTTC. This translates into CASSPGTSVPNEQFF.

V usage is TRBV7-9 and J usage is TRBJ1-1; perhaps TRBD1 as D (6 bases). Germline V gene data show CDR1 as SEHNR and CDR2 as FQNEAQ (reference sequence). CDR3 size: 15 residues. Trimming cost V 3 bases and J 9 bases, with 20 bases left between them. This CDR3 is CASSFSDSSSRQAFF. The DNA of the CDR3 is TGTGCCAGCAGCTTTTCGGACAGCTCAAGCAGACAAGCTTTCTTT.

The V gene is TRBV19, the J gene TRBJ1-6, with D uncertain. Germline V gene lookup returns CDR1 LNHDA and CDR2 SQIVND (reference sequence). V dropped 3 bases and J dropped 11 bases, with 11 bases sitting between them. The CDR3 has 13 residues. The CDR3 region is CASSMGVQAPLHF. The CDR3 region has the DNA TGTGCCAGTAGTATGGGTGTTCAGGCACCCCTCCACTTT.

This rearrangement joins TRBV10-1 to TRBJ2-1, with TRBD2 identical over 10 bases. This CDR3 comprises 16 residues. Germline CDR1 reads WNHNN; CDR2 reads SYGVQD (reference sequence). V lost 4 bases and J lost 0; bases outside the gene matches: 3. The CDR3 loop reads CASSASSGSSYNEQFF. CDR3 sequence (DNA): TGCGCCAGCAGTGCGTCTAGCGGGAGCTCCTACAATGAGCAGTTCTTC.

This clone was observed a handful of times. This sequence joins TRBV28 and TRBJ1-1, with D possibly matching TRBD1 (6 bases). Germline-derived CDR1 and CDR2 are MDHEN and SYDVKM. This CDR3 region has 15 residues. The V end was cut by 4 bases, the J end by 0 bases, with 12 bases between. Here the CDR3 DNA reads TGTGCCAGCAGTTATCCAGGGGCACTGAACACTGAAGCTTTCTTT. It is translated as CASSYPGALNTEAFF. The variable domain in full, with the rest retrieved from reference TRBV28 and TRBJ1-1, is DVKVTQSSRYLVKRTGEKVFLECVQDMDHENMFWYRQDPGLGLRLIYFSYDVKMKEKGDIPEGYSVSREKKERFSLILESASTNQTSMYLCASSYPGALNTEAFFGQGTRLTVV.

The rearrangement uses TRBV7-9 and TRBJ2-1; tentatively, D is TRBD2 (6 bases). The V and J ends lost 4 bases and 3 bases respectively, with 10 bases between them. The CDR3 sequence is 14 residues long. The germline gives CDR1 SEHNR, CDR2 FQNEAQ (reference sequence). The DNA for the CDR3 is TGTGCCAGCAGCTATGGGGGGAGCTACAATGAGCAGTTCTTC. The encoded protein is CASSYGGSYNEQFF. The full variable domain, with the rest looked up from reference TRBV7-9 and TRBJ2-1, is DTGVSQNPRHKITKRGQNVTFRCDPISEHNRLYWYRQTLGQGPEFLTYFQNEAQLEKSRLLSDRFSAERPKGSFSTLEIQRTEQGDSAMYLCASSYGGSYNEQFFGPGTRLTVL.

This clone has a single count. The chain is built from TRBV5-1 and TRBJ2-7, with a possible D match to TRBD2 (7 bases). From germline, CDR1 is SGHRS and CDR2 YFSETQ. There are 14 residues in the CDR3. The germline V and J ends were trimmed by 4 bases and 6 bases, with 17 bases remaining between them. DNA for the CDR3: TGCGCCAGCAGCAAACAGGGAGGGGAAGGCGAGCAGTACTTC. Residues: CASSKQGGEGEQYF.

V and J are TRBV5-4 and TRBJ1-2; 9 nucleotides match TRBD1. This CDR3 has 17 residues. Germline V gives CDR1 SGHNT, CDR2 YYREEE (reference sequence). The V segment lost 1 base and the J segment 5 bases; nucleotides outside the gene matches: 12. The CDR3 sequence: CASSLYFSGTGLYGYTF. Here the CDR3 DNA reads TGTGCCAGCAGCTTGTACTTTTCTGGGACAGGGTTGTATGGCTACACCTTC.

This chain uses TRBV6-5 with TRBJ1-4; 9 bases match TRBD1. V was clipped by 4 bases and J by 9 bases; unmatched bases: 12. Germline V gives CDR1 MNHEY, CDR2 SVGAGI. This CDR3 spans 16 amino acids. For the CDR3, the DNA is TGTGCCAGCAGTTCCATTTCAACCGGACAGGGGCAAAAACTGTTTTTT. As protein: CASSSISTGQGQKLFF.

The rearrangement joins TRBV6-4 to TRBJ1-2; TRBD1 matches 12 bases. After removal of 9 bases from V and 4 bases from J, the junction contained 21 bases not matched to a gene. The CDR3 consists of 19 residues. Germline V CDR1 and CDR2: MRHNA, SNTAGT. DNA for the CDR3: TGTGCCAGACTAGGGACAGGGGGCGGAAAATTACTTAAAGTCTATGGCTACACCTTC. Protein: CARLGTGGGKLLKVYGYTF.

The rearrangement joins TRBV6-1 to TRBJ2-7; D remains unclear. V shed 4 bases and J shed 2 bases, with 12 bases lying between them. The CDR3 length is 14 residues. CDR1 is MNHNS, CDR2 SASEGT, per germline. CDR3 in DNA: TGTGCCAGCAGTGCGGTGTCTATGCCCTACGAGCAGTACTTC. Translation: CASSAVSMPYEQYF.

This rearrangement joins TRBV27 to TRBJ2-4; no clear D gene. This CDR3 comprises 13 residues. Trimming left V 3 bases short and J 5 bases short, with 8 bases between. Germline V gene lookup returns CDR1 MNHEY and CDR2 SMNVEV (reference sequence). CDR3 amino acids: CASSFGSQNIQYF. CDR3 bases: TGTGCCAGCAGTTTTGGCTCACAAAACATTCAGTACTTC.

The chain joins TRBV29-1 to TRBJ2-1; 12 nucleotides line up with TRBD2. The V and J ends lost 2 bases and 8 bases, in that order; junction bases with no gene match: 7. Germline assignment: CDR1 SQVTM and CDR2 ANQGSEA. The CDR3 is 15 amino acids. The DNA of the CDR3 is TGCAGCGTTGAACCCTGGACTAGCGGGACCTATGAGCAGTTCTTC. As protein: CSVEPWTSGTYEQFF.

The CDR3 region is CASNRGTNEKLFF. The CDR3 region has the DNA TGTGCCAGCAACAGGGGGACTAATGAAAAACTGTTTTTT. This chain joins TRBV30 and TRBJ1-4; 8 nucleotides line up with TRBD1. Per the germline V gene, CDR1 is GTSNPN and CDR2 is SVGIG (reference sequence). With V trimmed by 8 bases and J by 2 bases, 4 bases remained unmatched. The CDR3 extends over 13 amino acids.

The chain is built from TRBV30 and TRBJ2-3; D remains unclear. Per the germline V gene, CDR1 is GTSNPN and CDR2 is SVGIG (reference sequence). This CDR3 region has 13 residues. With 3 bases removed from V and 0 bases from J, the gap between germline ends came to 7 bases. The CDR3 spells CAWSTVSTDTQYF. In nucleotides, the CDR3 is TGTGCCTGGAGCACAGTTAGCACAGATACGCAGTATTTT.

The chain joins TRBV15 to TRBJ1-6, with TRBD1 matching 7 bases. Germline V gene data show CDR1 as LNHNV and CDR2 as YYDKDF (reference sequence). The CDR3 loop spans 13 amino acids. Trimming took 8 bases from V and 6 from J; bases not matched to a gene: 4. The CDR3 DNA sequence: TGTGCCACCCGGGACAGTTTTAATTCACCCCTCCACTTT. Translating gives CATRDSFNSPLHF.

The rearrangement uses TRBV7-6 and TRBJ2-1, with D unresolved. This CDR3 spans 12 amino acids. The germline V gene encodes CDR1 SGHVS and CDR2 FNYEAQ. V lost 1 base to trimming and J lost 8 bases, with 6 bases between them. This chain's CDR3 is CASSLVFHEQFF. In nucleotides, the CDR3 is TGTGCCAGCAGCTTAGTATTTCATGAGCAGTTCTTC.

V is TRBV28 and J is TRBJ2-7; 7 positions match TRBD1. The CDR3 covers 12 residues. Germline-derived CDR1 and CDR2 are MDHEN and SYDVKM. Trimming at V came to 11 bases and at J to 10 bases, leaving 14 bases not matched to a gene. The DNA of the CDR3 is TGTGCCGTCGAGGGGGCCCTCCGCTCTCAGTACTTC. Protein sequence: CAVEGALRSQYF.

The chain has TRBV21-1 and TRBJ1-5; the D call in the table, TRBD1, was not verified against the DNA. TRBV21-1 is reported as a pseudogene. The CDR3 is 18 residues long. The CDR3 sequence: CASSLDDPGQACNQPQHF. Written as DNA, the CDR3 is TGTGCCAGCAGCCTTGACGATCCGGGACAGGCGTGCAATCAGCCCCAGCATTTT.

This rearrangement joins TRBV28 to TRBJ2-7; TRBD2 matches 13 bases. V lost 5 bases to trimming and J lost 5 bases; unmatched junction nucleotides: 18. The CDR3 loop spans 19 amino acids. Germline CDR1 and CDR2: MDHEN and SYDVKM. The CDR3 protein is CASSPYLFPKLAGGHEQYF. The CDR3 DNA follows: TGTGCCAGCAGTCCATACCTCTTCCCCAAACTAGCGGGGGGGCACGAGCAGTACTTC. The whole variable domain, remainder taken from reference TRBV28 and TRBJ2-7, is DVKVTQSSRYLVKRTGEKVFLECVQDMDHENMFWYRQDPGLGLRLIYFSYDVKMKEKGDIPEGYSVSREKKERFSLILESASTNQTSMYLCASSPYLFPKLAGGHEQYFGPGTRLTVT.

The rearrangement uses TRBV7-9 and TRBJ1-1; perhaps TRBD1 as D (5 bases). CDR3 length: 12 amino acids. The V gene's germline CDR1 is SEHNR and CDR2 FQNEAQ (reference sequence). Trimming shortened V by 5 bases and J by 7 bases, and 11 bases separated the two germline ends. The CDR3 region is CASSLIGGEAFF. CDR3 nucleotide sequence: TGTGCCAGCAGCCTGATCGGGGGTGAAGCTTTCTTT.

In its sample, this clone was seen a few times. This sequence joins TRBV2 and TRBJ2-7; D is unresolved. Germline CDR1 SNHLY, CDR2 FYNNEI. The CDR3 sequence is 14 residues long. The V end lost 6 bases, the J end lost 6 bases, and 18 bases lay between the germline ends. CDR3 nucleotides: TGTGCCAGCAGCGCGACCAGAGCCGGGTCCGAGCAGTACTTC. This gives the protein CASSATRAGSEQYF.

The chain couples TRBV19 to TRBJ2-7, with a possible D match to TRBD2 (5 bases). This CDR3 is built from 14 residues. From germline, CDR1 is LNHDA and CDR2 SQIVND (reference sequence). With 5 bases removed from V and 0 bases from J, the gap between germline ends came to 11 bases. CDR3 nucleotides: TGTGCCAGTAGTTTGGGAGCGGACTCCTACGAGCAGTACTTC. As protein: CASSLGADSYEQYF.

The chain carries TRBV27 and TRBJ2-1, with 11 bases matching TRBD2. Trimming at V came to 8 bases and at J to 4 bases, leaving 4 bases not matched to a gene. CDR1 MNHEY and CDR2 SMNVEV come from the germline V gene (reference sequence). The CDR3 covers 14 residues. The CDR3 DNA reads TGTGCCAGCGCCCTAGCGGGGGGATACAATGAGCAGTTCTTC. Translation: CASALAGGYNEQFF.

The V gene is TRBV6-1, the J gene TRBJ1-1, with D uncertain. The CDR3 consists of 14 residues. Germline values: CDR1 MNHNS, CDR2 SASEGT. V lost 8 bases to trimming and J lost 1 base, with 14 bases between them. The CDR3 sequence: CASSTSLGNTEAFF. Written as DNA, the CDR3 is TGTGCCAGCTCGACATCCTTGGGGAACACTGAAGCTTTCTTT.

The chain uses TRBV4-1 and TRBJ1-2, with TRBD1 matching over 8 bases. Germline lookup yields CDR1 MGHRA and CDR2 YSYEKL. V gave up 0 bases and J gave up 7 bases; unmatched junction bases: 7. The CDR3 is 15 amino acids. The CDR3 reads CASSQDWTGSSGYTF. The CDR3 DNA is TGCGCCAGCAGCCAAGACTGGACAGGGTCGTCTGGCTACACCTTC.

This chain connects TRBV6-6 to TRBJ1-1; a weak D match, TRBD1 (6 bases). This CDR3 is 10 amino acids long. Trimming removed 10 bases from V and 10 bases from J, with 13 bases in between. The germline CDR1 and CDR2 sequences are MNHNY and SVGAGI (reference sequence). The CDR3 DNA reads TGTGCCACAGTTGGGGGCTCAGCTTTCTTT. This sequence encodes CATVGGSAFF.

CDR3 sequence reads: CAWSVLAPSSLNIQYF. The CDR3 DNA is TGTGCCTGGAGTGTATTGGCCCCCTCATCGCTGAACATTCAGTACTTC. V and J are TRBV30 and TRBJ2-4; D unclear. The CDR3 has 16 residues. In germline, CDR1 is GTSNPN, CDR2 SVGIG (reference sequence). V shed 0 bases and J shed 7 bases, with 19 bases lying between them. Using reference TRBV30 and TRBJ2-4 for the parts outside the CDR3, the full variable domain is SQTIHQWPATLVQPVGSPLSLECTVEGTSNPNLYWYRQAAGRGLQLLFYSVGIGQISSEVPQNLSASRPQDRQFILSSKKLLLSDSGFYLCAWSVLAPSSLNIQYFGAGTRLSVL.

The chain combines TRBV11-2 with TRBJ2-1; D is perhaps TRBD2 (7 bases). Trimming removed 7 bases from V and 5 bases from J, with 18 bases in between. This CDR3 is built from 15 residues. CDR1 and CDR2 (germline): SGHAT, FQNNGV. CDR3 sequence: CASIKGGAEDNEQFF. CDR3 nucleotide sequence: TGTGCCAGCATCAAGGGGGGGGCCGAAGACAATGAGCAGTTCTTC.

The chain employs TRBV7-9 and TRBJ2-7; 7 nucleotides agree with TRBD1. Germline CDR1 SEHNR, CDR2 FQNEAQ (reference sequence). V lost 0 bases, J lost 2 bases, and 4 bases stayed unmatched. This CDR3 spans 15 amino acids. The CDR3 protein is CASSLADRIPYEQYF. Written as DNA, the CDR3 is TGTGCCAGCAGCTTAGCGGACAGGATTCCCTACGAGCAGTACTTC.